The rows below give T cell receptor beta chains drawn from one sample of a study of cytomegalovirus exposure and HLA in healthy donors. Some clones are missing from TCRdb's copy, which holds only in-frame ones; the method was immunoSEQ multiplex PCR. There are 150,000 to 200,000 clones in the sample; just over 75% occur only once, and approximately 1% lies in the top ten. The sequenced sample consisted of PBMCs. The receptor set was obtained from a woman in her thirties or forties in good health and CMV-seronegative. Each CDR3 is given with its conserved first and last residue. Each record gives: D gene, V gene, J gene, CDR3 protein, CDR3 DNA. D genes are given only for firm matches.

d_call: TRBD1
v_call: TRBV29-1
j_call: TRBJ1-1
cdr3_aa: CSVPGGNTEAFF
cdr3_nt: TGCAGCGTGCCAGGGGGGAACACTGAAGCTTTCTTT

d_call: .
v_call: TRBV7-8
j_call: TRBJ1-1
cdr3_aa: CASSLVGGRDTEAFF
cdr3_nt: TGTGCCAGCAGCTTAGTGGGAGGGAGGGACACTGAAGCTTTCTTT

d_call: TRBD2
v_call: TRBV14
j_call: TRBJ2-5
cdr3_aa: CASSQGLALTQYF
cdr3_nt: TGTGCCAGCAGCCAAGGACTAGCGTTGACCCAGTACTTC

d_call: TRBD1
v_call: TRBV11-2
j_call: TRBJ1-2
cdr3_aa: CASGTGVPYGYTF
cdr3_nt: TGTGCCAGCGGAACAGGGGTTCCGTATGGCTACACCTTC

d_call: .
v_call: TRBV30
j_call: TRBJ2-5
cdr3_aa: CAWSSHQETQYF
cdr3_nt: TGTGCCTGGAGTTCACATCAAGAGACCCAGTACTTC

d_call: .
v_call: TRBV18
j_call: TRBJ1-2
cdr3_aa: CASSPNEGPYGYTF
cdr3_nt: TGTGCCAGCTCACCAAATGAGGGTCCCTATGGCTACACCTTC

d_call: TRBD1
v_call: TRBV19
j_call: TRBJ1-3
cdr3_aa: CASSIWARGDTIYF
cdr3_nt: TGTGCCAGTAGTATATGGGCCAGGGGGGACACCATATATTTT

d_call: TRBD2
v_call: TRBV14
j_call: TRBJ2-7
cdr3_aa: CASSQGSSGSSEQYF
cdr3_nt: TGTGCCAGCAGCCAAGGGTCTAGCGGGAGTAGCGAGCAGTACTTC

d_call: .
v_call: TRBV2
j_call: TRBJ1-3
cdr3_aa: CASSEARSSGNTIYF
cdr3_nt: TGTGCCAGCAGTGAAGCCAGGTCCTCTGGAAACACCATATATTTT

d_call: TRBD1
v_call: TRBV2
j_call: TRBJ1-1
cdr3_aa: CASIGTVNTEAFF
cdr3_nt: TGTGCCAGCATCGGGACAGTGAACACTGAAGCTTTCTTT

d_call: .
v_call: TRBV30
j_call: TRBJ1-2
cdr3_aa: CAWSPGVPNYGYTF
cdr3_nt: TGTGCCTGGAGTCCAGGGGTTCCTAACTATGGCTACACCTTC

d_call: .
v_call: TRBV29-1
j_call: TRBJ1-1
cdr3_aa: CSVVRSTEAFF
cdr3_nt: TGCAGCGTTGTAAGGAGTACTGAAGCTTTCTTT